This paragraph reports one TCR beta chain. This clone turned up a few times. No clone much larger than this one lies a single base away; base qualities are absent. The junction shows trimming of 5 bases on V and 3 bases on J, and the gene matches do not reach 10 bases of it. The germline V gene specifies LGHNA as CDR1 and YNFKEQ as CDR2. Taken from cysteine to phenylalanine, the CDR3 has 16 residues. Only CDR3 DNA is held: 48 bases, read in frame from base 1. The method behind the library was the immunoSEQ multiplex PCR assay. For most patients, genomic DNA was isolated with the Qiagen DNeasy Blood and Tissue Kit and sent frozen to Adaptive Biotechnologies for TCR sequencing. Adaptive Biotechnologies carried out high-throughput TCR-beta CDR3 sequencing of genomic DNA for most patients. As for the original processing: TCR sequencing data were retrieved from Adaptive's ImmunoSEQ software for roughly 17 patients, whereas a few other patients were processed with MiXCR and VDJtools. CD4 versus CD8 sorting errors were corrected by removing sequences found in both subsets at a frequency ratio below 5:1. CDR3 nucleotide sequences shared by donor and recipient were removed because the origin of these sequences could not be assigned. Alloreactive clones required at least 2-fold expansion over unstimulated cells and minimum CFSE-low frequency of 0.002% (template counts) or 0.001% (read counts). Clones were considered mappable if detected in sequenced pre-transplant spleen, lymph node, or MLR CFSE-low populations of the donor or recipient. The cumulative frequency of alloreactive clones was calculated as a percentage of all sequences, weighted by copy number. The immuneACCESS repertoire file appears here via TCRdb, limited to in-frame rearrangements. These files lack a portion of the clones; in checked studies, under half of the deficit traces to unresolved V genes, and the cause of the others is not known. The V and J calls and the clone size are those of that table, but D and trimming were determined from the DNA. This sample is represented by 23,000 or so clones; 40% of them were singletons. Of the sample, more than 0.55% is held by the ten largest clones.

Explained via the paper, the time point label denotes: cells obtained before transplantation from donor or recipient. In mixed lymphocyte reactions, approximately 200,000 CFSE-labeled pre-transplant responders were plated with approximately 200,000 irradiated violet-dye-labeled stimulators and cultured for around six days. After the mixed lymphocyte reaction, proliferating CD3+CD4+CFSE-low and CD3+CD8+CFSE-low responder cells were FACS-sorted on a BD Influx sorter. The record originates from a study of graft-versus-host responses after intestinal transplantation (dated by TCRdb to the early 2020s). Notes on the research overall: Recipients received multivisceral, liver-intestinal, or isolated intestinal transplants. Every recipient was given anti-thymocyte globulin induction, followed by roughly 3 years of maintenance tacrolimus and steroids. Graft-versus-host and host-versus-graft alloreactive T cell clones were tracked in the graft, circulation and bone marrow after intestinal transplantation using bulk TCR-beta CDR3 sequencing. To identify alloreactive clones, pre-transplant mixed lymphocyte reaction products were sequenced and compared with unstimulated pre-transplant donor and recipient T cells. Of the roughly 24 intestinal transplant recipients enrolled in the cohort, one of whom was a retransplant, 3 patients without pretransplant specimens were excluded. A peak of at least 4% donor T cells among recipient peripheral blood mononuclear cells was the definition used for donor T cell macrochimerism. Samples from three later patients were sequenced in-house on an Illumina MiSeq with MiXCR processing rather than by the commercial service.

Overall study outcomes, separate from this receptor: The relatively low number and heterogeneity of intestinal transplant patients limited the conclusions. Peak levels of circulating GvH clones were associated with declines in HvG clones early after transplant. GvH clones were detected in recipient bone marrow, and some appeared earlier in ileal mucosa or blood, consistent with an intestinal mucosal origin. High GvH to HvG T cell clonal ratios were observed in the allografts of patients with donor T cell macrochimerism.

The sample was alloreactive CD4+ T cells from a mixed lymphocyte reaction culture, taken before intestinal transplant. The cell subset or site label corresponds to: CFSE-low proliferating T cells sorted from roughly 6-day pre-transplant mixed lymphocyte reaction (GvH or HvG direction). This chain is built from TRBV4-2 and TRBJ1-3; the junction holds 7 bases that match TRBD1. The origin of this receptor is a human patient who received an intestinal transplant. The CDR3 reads CASSRRQGGGGNTIYF. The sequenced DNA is TGTGCCAGCAGCAGAAGACAGGGAGGTGGTGGAAACACCATATATTTT.